The T cell receptor beta chain under discussion was sequenced for a study of blood T cell repertoires in COVID-19. Study-wide background: COVID-19 samples collected from the United States, Italy and Spain covered acute and convalescent phases. Sources were T cells, B-cell-depleted T cells, or PBMCs; the material itself was cDNA or gDNA.

Original processing methods: Cell counts per sample came from amplifying reference gene primers. Profiled with immunoSEQ multiplex PCR; TCRdb holds only in-frame clones, not every one. V and J calls and clone size are as listed in that table; D and trimming were resolved from the DNA. The sample holds about 70,000 clones, approximately 83% seen once. The sequencing input was peripheral blood. The clonotype originates from a human donor in a cohort sampled during active COVID-19.

In DNA, the CDR3 is TGTGCCAGCAGCGTAAGGGGGTCGGGAAACATTCAGTACTTC. Its protein product is CASSVRGSGNIQYF. This chain links TRBV9 with TRBJ2-4; D possibly corresponds to TRBD1 (6 bases). Germline-derived CDR1 and CDR2 are SGDLS and YYNGEE. The CDR3 extends over 14 amino acids. V gave up 1 base and J gave up 6 bases, with 11 bases separating them.